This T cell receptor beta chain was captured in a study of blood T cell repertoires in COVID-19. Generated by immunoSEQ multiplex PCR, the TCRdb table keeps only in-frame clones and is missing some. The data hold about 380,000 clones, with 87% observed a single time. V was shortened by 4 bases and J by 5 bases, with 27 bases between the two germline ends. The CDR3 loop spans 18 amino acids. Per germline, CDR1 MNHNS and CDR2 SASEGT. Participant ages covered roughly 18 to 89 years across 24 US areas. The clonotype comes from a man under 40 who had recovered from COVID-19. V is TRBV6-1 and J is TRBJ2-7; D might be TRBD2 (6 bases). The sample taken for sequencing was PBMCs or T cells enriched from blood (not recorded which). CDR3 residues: CASSARFSAERRGDEQYF. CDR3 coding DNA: TGTGCCAGCAGTGCTCGTTTTTCAGCAGAGAGACGCGGGGACGAGCAGTACTTC.